Listed here are 32 T cell receptor beta chains from one sample, sequenced in a study of monozygotic twins with inflammatory bowel disease. TCRdb reworked the 5' RACE reads into one entry per CDR3 protein, no DNA. This table lists some 210,000 distinct CDR3 sequences. Material for sequencing was blood. Every receptor here comes from a human donor with ulcerative colitis or Crohn's disease, or a healthy co-twin of an affected twin (not recorded which).

The chain has TRBV7-2 and TRBJ1-5; no DNA is available, so the TRBD1 call from TCRdb remains unchecked. This CDR3 region has 17 residues. Germline lookup yields CDR1 SGHTA and CDR2 FQGNSA. The CDR3: CASSARQGDHSNQPQHF.

The chain has TRBV6-5 and TRBJ1-1. There are 13 residues in the CDR3. Germline values: CDR1 MNHEY, CDR2 SVGAGI. CDR3 region: CASSYAGVAEAFF.

The V gene is TRBV11-1, the J gene TRBJ1-5; TCRdb's D call, TRBD1, is unchecked because there is no DNA. This CDR3 has 17 residues. Looked up from germline, CDR1 is SGHAT and CDR2 is FQDESV (reference sequence). CDR3 in amino acids: CASSLALGDRGNQPQHF.

This chain connects TRBV15 to TRBJ2-5; TCRdb outputs TRBD2, but without DNA this stays unchecked. CDR3 size: 17 residues. Germline lookup yields CDR1 LNHNV and CDR2 YYDKDF (reference sequence). CDR3 in amino acids: CATSRVPGASGQETQYF.

The chain links TRBV2 to TRBJ2-7; absent DNA, TCRdb's TRBD2 call cannot be checked. Germline lookup yields CDR1 SNHLY and CDR2 FYNNEI. The CDR3 runs to 17 residues. CDR3 sequence: CASSEALRVASTYEQYF. The full variable domain, with the rest looked up from reference TRBV2 and TRBJ2-7, is EPEVTQTPSHQVTQMGQEVILRCVPISNHLYFYWYRQILGQKVEFLVSFYNNEISEKSEIFDDQFSVERPDGSNFTLKIRSTKLEDSAMYFCASSEALRVASTYEQYFGPGTRLTVT.

The V gene is TRBV25-1, the J gene TRBJ1-2; TCRdb proposes TRBD1, but this gene call is untestable without DNA. Germline assignment: CDR1 MGHDK and CDR2 SYGVNS. The CDR3 covers 14 residues. The CDR3 reads CASSVVGGRSGYTF.

The chain links TRBV7-2 to TRBJ1-1; TCRdb picks TRBD1, but there is no DNA to check that call. The CDR3 runs to 13 residues. Looked up from germline, CDR1 is SGHTA and CDR2 is FQGNSA. The CDR3 protein is CASSTYTGLEAFF.

The genes are TRBV18 and TRBJ1-2. There are 13 residues in the CDR3. Germline assignment: CDR1 KGHSH and CDR2 LQKENI. The CDR3 spells CASSPPGENGYTF.

V gene TRBV5-1 combines with J gene TRBJ1-1; with no DNA, the TCRdb D assignment of TRBD1 cannot be verified. Germline V gives CDR1 SGHRS, CDR2 YFSETQ. The CDR3 loop spans 16 amino acids. The CDR3 is CASSLTNWGANTEAFF.

V and J are TRBV7-2 and TRBJ2-7; TCRdb gives TRBD2 as the D gene, but with no DNA this cannot be confirmed. Looked up from germline, CDR1 is SGHTA and CDR2 is FQGNSA. The CDR3 spans 15 residues. CDR3 in amino acids: CASSLEAGVLYEQYF.

The J gene is TRBJ1-6, the V gene TRBV6-5; TCRdb outputs TRBD1, but without DNA this stays unchecked. Germline lookup yields CDR1 MNHEY and CDR2 SVGAGI. The CDR3 covers 13 residues. Here the CDR3 reads CASSYSKGYPLHF.

V is TRBV7-8 and J is TRBJ2-1; TCRdb returns TRBD1, unconfirmable since there is no DNA. CDR1 SGHVS and CDR2 FQNEAQ come from the germline V gene. CDR3 length equals 14 residues. CDR3 sequence reads: CASSTGTIPGGQFF.

The genes are TRBV5-1 and TRBJ2-3. The CDR3 is 12 amino acids. The germline V gene encodes CDR1 SGHRS and CDR2 YFSETQ. The CDR3 is CASSLMRDTQYF.

The chain recombines TRBV9 with TRBJ2-3; the TCRdb call, TRBD2, lacks DNA for checking. CDR1 and CDR2 from the germline V gene are SGDLS and YYNGEE. The CDR3 is 12 amino acids. CDR3 loop: CASGSLADTQYF.

This rearrangement joins TRBV12-3 or TRBV12-4 to TRBJ1-1. The CDR3 has 14 amino acids. The chain's CDR3 is CASNHKRMNTEAFF.

The CDR3 here is CATQSGGRRNTIYF. The chain carries TRBV10-3 and TRBJ1-3. This CDR3 comprises 14 residues. Germline lookup yields CDR1 ENHRY and CDR2 SYGVKD.

This chain links TRBV5-1 with TRBJ1-1. CDR1 is SGHRS, CDR2 YFSETQ, per germline. The CDR3 totals 14 residues. The CDR3 region is CASSEGRVNTEAFF.

This chain links TRBV7-9 with TRBJ1-2; TCRdb returns TRBD1, unconfirmable since there is no DNA. The CDR3 runs to 16 residues. Germline CDR1 and CDR2: SEHNR and FQNEAQ (reference sequence). The CDR3 here is CASSPLLGTANYGYTF.

The CDR3 region is CASRTRLAESSGANVLTF. This rearrangement joins TRBV6-2 or TRBV6-3 to TRBJ2-6; TCRdb proposes TRBD2, but this gene call is untestable without DNA. CDR1 and CDR2 (germline): MNHEY, SVGEGT. This CDR3 comprises 18 residues.

The chain couples TRBV6-1 to TRBJ1-2; checking the TCRdb D call of TRBD1 is not possible without DNA. Germline loops: CDR1 MNHNS, CDR2 SASEGT. The CDR3 extends over 14 amino acids. The CDR3 sequence: CASTPSQGIDGYTF.

The rearrangement joins TRBV20-1 to TRBJ2-2. The germline V gene encodes CDR1 DFQATT and CDR2 SNEGSKA (reference sequence). This CDR3 has 11 residues. The CDR3 is CSARVTGELFF.

J is TRBJ1-5 and V is TRBV7-9; checking the TCRdb D call of TRBD1 is not possible without DNA. Germline assignment: CDR1 SEHNR and CDR2 FQNEAQ (reference sequence). The CDR3 has 16 amino acids. Here the CDR3 reads CASSLGGRRANQPQHF.

This chain uses TRBV5-4 with TRBJ1-6. This CDR3 comprises 15 residues. Germline V CDR1 and CDR2: SGHNT, YYREEE (reference sequence). This chain's CDR3 is CASSFDGSYNSPLHF.

CDR3 protein: CSANRGGTDYQPQHF. The genes are TRBV20-1 and TRBJ1-5. CDR1 DFQATT and CDR2 SNEGSKA come from the germline V gene (reference sequence). This CDR3 spans 15 amino acids.

The chain has TRBV6-5 and TRBJ2-7. CDR1 and CDR2 (germline): MNHEY, SVGAGI. The CDR3 is 16 residues long. The chain's CDR3 is CASSYSITGTRYEQYF.

The V call is TRBV6-6, the J call TRBJ2-3. The CDR3 contains 11 residues. Germline CDR1 reads MNHNY; CDR2 reads SVGAGI (reference sequence). CDR3 in amino acids: CASSPSYTQYF.

This CDR3 reads CASSPNTGTGGNIQYF. V usage is TRBV4-1 and J usage is TRBJ2-4; TCRdb selects TRBD1, and the lack of DNA leaves this call unchecked. Germline V gene lookup returns CDR1 MGHRA and CDR2 YSYEKL. The CDR3 consists of 16 residues.

This chain joins TRBV7-2 and TRBJ2-1. The CDR3 has 11 amino acids. Germline CDR1 reads SGHTA; CDR2 reads FQGNSA. The CDR3 sequence: CASTPTNEQFF.

V usage is TRBV2 and J usage is TRBJ2-5; absent DNA, TCRdb's TRBD1 call cannot be checked. Per the germline V gene, CDR1 is SNHLY and CDR2 is FYNNEI. CDR3 length: 16 residues. The CDR3: CASSQAGTGGIETQYF.

CDR3 loop: CASSLEAGGGEKLFF. The chain uses TRBV5-1 and TRBJ1-4. This CDR3 is 15 amino acids long. Per germline, CDR1 SGHRS and CDR2 YFSETQ.

The chain links TRBV24-1 to TRBJ2-7; there is no DNA to check the TCRdb D call of TRBD1. Per germline, CDR1 KGHDR and CDR2 SFDVKD. The CDR3 totals 13 residues. CDR3: CATEDNYSYEQYF.

The chain links TRBV25-1 to TRBJ1-1; the TCRdb D gene call, TRBD1, has no DNA to confirm it. This CDR3 spans 15 amino acids. Germline CDR1 reads MGHDK; CDR2 reads SYGVNS. The CDR3 region is CASNTGRTGDTEAFF.